Below, 10 T cell receptor beta chains from the same sample are listed, as sequenced in a study of shared clonotypes between healthy human individuals. Here immunoSEQ multiplex PCR was the method, and the copy in TCRdb shows in-frame clones only, minus some. The sample carries nearly 750,000 clones, over 60% recorded once. Source material: memory CD4+ T cells sorted from blood. Subset here: CD45RA-negative fraction. All receptors come from a woman between 25 and 40 years old in good health.

The rearrangement uses TRBV6-5 and TRBJ2-3, with 10 positions matching TRBD2. Germline CDR1 reads MNHEY; CDR2 reads SVGAGI. The CDR3 is 15 residues long. Trimming at V came to 5 bases and at J to 1 base, leaving 3 bases not matched to a gene. As DNA, the CDR3 is TGTGCCAGCAGTAGCGGGAGGGCGGGCACAGATACGCAGTATTTT. Encoded protein: CASSSGRAGTDTQYF.

The chain employs TRBV11-2 and TRBJ1-1, with D tentatively TRBD1 (6 bases). V was cut by 5 bases and J by 3 bases, with 13 bases left in between. The CDR3 totals 14 residues. The germline gives CDR1 SGHAT, CDR2 FQNNGV. CDR3 protein: CASSTNRAHTEAFF. The CDR3 DNA follows: TGTGCCAGCAGCACCAACAGGGCTCACACTGAAGCTTTCTTT.

V and J are TRBV4-2 and TRBJ2-3, with D possibly TRBD1 on 5 matching bases. This CDR3 contains 17 residues. Trimming took 4 bases from V and 2 from J, leaving 19 bases between them. Germline CDR1 LGHNA, CDR2 YNFKEQ. The CDR3 nucleotides read TGTGCCAGCAGCCCTCAGGGTGGAATAGGGGCCACAGATACGCAGTATTTT. The encoded protein is CASSPQGGIGATDTQYF.

A remark on this clone: Additional DNA sequences in this sample encode the identical CDR3. The chain carries TRBV30 and TRBJ2-7; 8 bases agree with TRBD2. After removal of 0 bases from V and 3 bases from J, the junction contained 4 bases not matched to a gene. The germline V gene has CDR1 GTSNPN and CDR2 SVGIG (reference sequence). The CDR3 covers 14 residues. In DNA form, the CDR3 reads TGTGCCTGGAGTGTGGGTCTAGCGGGCTACGAGCAGTACTTC. This translates into CAWSVGLAGYEQYF.

This chain links TRBV29-1 with TRBJ1-1; the D is unclear. CDR3 length: 14 residues. The germline V and J ends were trimmed by 5 bases and 4 bases, with 17 bases remaining between them. Germline CDR1 SQVTM, CDR2 ANQGSEA. CDR3 bases: TGCAGCGTTTCGAGAGGAGGTCATGGCACTGAAGCTTTCTTT. Translated: CSVSRGGHGTEAFF.

The J gene is TRBJ1-2, the V gene TRBV28; D may be TRBD1 (6 bases). V was clipped by 6 bases and J by 5 bases, with 16 bases between them. The CDR3 is 14 residues long. Germline values: CDR1 MDHEN, CDR2 SYDVKM. The CDR3 sequence: CASSKTDRVYGYTF. The CDR3 coding sequence is TGTGCCAGCAGCAAAACGGACAGAGTATATGGCTACACCTTC.

This clone was seen only a few times. Other nucleotide sequences in the sample specify the same CDR3. The V call is TRBV19, the J call TRBJ1-6; D is unclear. Trimming cost V 3 bases and J 7 bases, with 7 bases left between them. Germline assignment: CDR1 LNHDA and CDR2 SQIVND (reference sequence). The CDR3 consists of 13 residues. CDR3: CASSIEANSPLHF. CDR3 DNA: TGTGCCAGTAGTATCGAGGCCAATTCACCCCTCCACTTT.

This sequence joins TRBV7-9 and TRBJ1-1, with a weak D call TRBD1 (5 bases). Germline assignment: CDR1 SEHNR and CDR2 FQNEAQ (reference sequence). The CDR3 loop spans 16 amino acids. V was shortened by 5 bases and J by 1 base, with 17 bases between the two germline ends. CDR3 residues: CASSPVRGGGNTEAFF. The CDR3 bases are TGTGCCAGCAGCCCAGTACGGGGCGGCGGGAACACTGAAGCTTTCTTT.

This sequence joins TRBV5-5 and TRBJ1-1; tentative D call: TRBD1 (5 bases). The ends were cut back, 0 bases at V and 3 bases at J, with 6 bases in the middle. CDR1 is SGHKS, CDR2 YYEKEE, per germline (reference sequence). The CDR3 has 13 residues. CDR3 sequence (DNA): TGTGCCAGCAGCTTGGGACAGCACACTGAAGCTTTCTTT. Protein sequence: CASSLGQHTEAFF.

CDR3 bases: TGTGCCACCAGCGGACTTCTAGCTTGGGATGAGCAGTTCTTC. It codes for CATSGLLAWDEQFF. The chain carries TRBV15 and TRBJ2-1, with D perhaps matching TRBD2 (5 bases). Trimming removed 5 bases at V and 8 bases at J, with 16 bases between. The CDR3 runs 14 residues. CDR1 is LNHNV and CDR2 is YYDKDF in the germline V gene (reference sequence).